This T cell receptor (beta chain) was sequenced during a study of technical replicates of blood from several donors. Some clones are missing from TCRdb's copy, which holds only in-frame ones; the method was immunoSEQ multiplex PCR. In the table there are more than 65,000 clones, approximately 97% of which are singletons. The CDR3 has 14 residues. Germline lookup yields CDR1 SGHRS and CDR2 YFSETQ. V dropped 4 bases and J dropped 4 bases, with 12 bases sitting between them. The clonotype comes from a human donor in good health. The V call is TRBV5-1, the J call TRBJ1-5, with D possibly TRBD1 on 5 matching bases. Input material: T cells isolated from PBMCs. This CDR3 reads CASSTGLRNQPQHF. CDR3 DNA: TGCGCCAGCAGCACGGGACTGCGAAATCAGCCCCAGCATTTT. Filled out from reference TRBV5-1 and TRBJ1-5, the complete variable domain reads KAGVTQTPRYLIKTRGQQVTLSCSPISGHRSVSWYQQTPGQGLQFLFEYFSETQRNKGNFPGRFSGRQFSNSRSEMNVSTLELGDSALYLCASSTGLRNQPQHFGDGTRLSIL.